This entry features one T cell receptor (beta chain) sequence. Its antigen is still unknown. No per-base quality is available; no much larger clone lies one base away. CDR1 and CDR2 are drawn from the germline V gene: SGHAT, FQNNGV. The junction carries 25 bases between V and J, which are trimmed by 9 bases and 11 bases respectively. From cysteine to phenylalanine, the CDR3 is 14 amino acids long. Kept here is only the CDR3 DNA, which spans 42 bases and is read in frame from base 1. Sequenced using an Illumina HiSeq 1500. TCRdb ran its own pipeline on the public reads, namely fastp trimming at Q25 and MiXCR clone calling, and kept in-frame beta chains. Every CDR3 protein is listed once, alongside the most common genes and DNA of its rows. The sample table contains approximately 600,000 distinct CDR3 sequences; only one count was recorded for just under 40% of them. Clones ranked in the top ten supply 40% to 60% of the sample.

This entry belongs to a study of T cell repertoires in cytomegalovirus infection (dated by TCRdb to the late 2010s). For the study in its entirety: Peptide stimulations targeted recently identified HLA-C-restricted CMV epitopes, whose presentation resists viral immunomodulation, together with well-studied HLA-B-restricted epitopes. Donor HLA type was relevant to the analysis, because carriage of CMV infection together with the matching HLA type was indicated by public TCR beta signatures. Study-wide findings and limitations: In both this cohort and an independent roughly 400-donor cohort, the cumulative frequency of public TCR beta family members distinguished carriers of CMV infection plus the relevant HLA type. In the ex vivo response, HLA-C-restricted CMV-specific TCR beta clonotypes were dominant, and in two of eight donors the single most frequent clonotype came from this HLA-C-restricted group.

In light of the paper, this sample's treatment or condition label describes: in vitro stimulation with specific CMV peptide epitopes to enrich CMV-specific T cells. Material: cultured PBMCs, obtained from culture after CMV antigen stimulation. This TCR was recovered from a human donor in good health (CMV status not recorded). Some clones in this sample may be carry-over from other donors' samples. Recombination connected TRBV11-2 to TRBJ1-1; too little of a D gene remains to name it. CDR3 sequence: CASRGWRTPIGAFF. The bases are TGTGCCAGTCGGGGTTGGCGCACACCTATCGGGGCTTTCTTT.